This T cell receptor beta chain derives from a study of blood T cells in healthy people across ages. With a J-beta primer mix and a sample-barcoded 5' primer, a second PCR ran roughly 6 to 12 cycles. No fewer than 3 million CDR3-containing paired-end reads came from each sample. From the 5' RACE reads, TCRdb called clonotypes with MiXCR, one entry per CDR3 protein. Of some 1.5 million distinct CDR3 sequences detected, under 30% appear once; the ten largest clones hold 7% to 9%. This clonotype was counted once. The junction does not match germline at one end; this may be a read error. The germline CDR1 and CDR2 sequences are SGHTA and FQGNSA. This CDR3 spans 15 amino acids.

The TCR sequence derives from a woman aged 30 to 39 in good health. The rearrangement links TRBV7-2 to TRBJ1-6; 7 bases fit TRBD1. Sequenced sample: blood. The CDR3 nucleotides read TGTGCCAGCAGCTTAGTCCCAGGGGGAAATTCATCCCTCCACTTT. This gives the protein CASSLVPGGNSSLHF.